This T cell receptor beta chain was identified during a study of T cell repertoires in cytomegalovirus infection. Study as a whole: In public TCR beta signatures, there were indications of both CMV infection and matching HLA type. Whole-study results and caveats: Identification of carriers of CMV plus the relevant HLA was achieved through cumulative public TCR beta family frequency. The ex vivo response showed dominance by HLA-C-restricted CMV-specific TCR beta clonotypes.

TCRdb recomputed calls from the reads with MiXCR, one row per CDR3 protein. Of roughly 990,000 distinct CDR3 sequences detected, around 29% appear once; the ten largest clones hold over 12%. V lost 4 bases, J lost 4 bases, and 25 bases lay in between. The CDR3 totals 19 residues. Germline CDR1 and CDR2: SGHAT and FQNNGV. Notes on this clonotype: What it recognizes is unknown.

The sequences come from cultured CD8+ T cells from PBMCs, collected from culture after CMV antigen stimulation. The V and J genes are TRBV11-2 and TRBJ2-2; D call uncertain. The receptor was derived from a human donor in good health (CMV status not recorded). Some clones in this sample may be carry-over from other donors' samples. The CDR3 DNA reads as TGTGCCAGCAGCTACCCGTTTACTTATGTGGGATCGGGCACCGGGGAGCTGTTTTTT. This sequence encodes CASSYPFTYVGSGTGELFF.